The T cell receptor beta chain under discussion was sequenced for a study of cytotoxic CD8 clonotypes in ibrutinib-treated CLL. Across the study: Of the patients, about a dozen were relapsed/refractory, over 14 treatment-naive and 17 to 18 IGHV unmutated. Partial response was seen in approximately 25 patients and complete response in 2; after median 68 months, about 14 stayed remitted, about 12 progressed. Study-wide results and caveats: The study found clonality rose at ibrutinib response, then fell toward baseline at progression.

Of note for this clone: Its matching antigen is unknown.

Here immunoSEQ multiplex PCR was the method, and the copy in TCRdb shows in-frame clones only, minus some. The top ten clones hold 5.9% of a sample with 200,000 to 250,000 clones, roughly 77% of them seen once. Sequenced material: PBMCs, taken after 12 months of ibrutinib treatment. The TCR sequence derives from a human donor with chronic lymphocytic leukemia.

DNA for the CDR3: TGTGCCAGCAGCTTAGGAGGTGCAGGGAGCCCTAACTATGGCTACACCTTC. This gives the protein CASSLGGAGSPNYGYTF. The chain links TRBV7-9 to TRBJ1-2; D is possibly TRBD1 (5 bases). V was cut by 1 base and J by 0 bases, with 15 bases left in between. Germline V lookup: CDR1 SEHNR, CDR2 FQNEAQ (reference sequence). The CDR3 is made up of 17 amino acids.